This TCR beta chain was captured by sequencing in a study of PD-1 blockade in mismatch repair-deficient tumors. Whole-study context: All were previously treated, progressing patients with 11 to 13 mismatch repair-deficient cancer types.

A few pembrolizumab responders had their TCRs sequenced. Regarding this clone: What it recognizes is unknown.

The CDR3 contains 14 residues. V lost 6 bases, J lost 9 bases, and 7 bases stayed unmatched. Germline CDR1 is SNHLY and CDR2 is FYNNEI. TCRdb keeps only in-frame clones here, not all; method: immunoSEQ multiplex PCR. Altogether about 68,000 clones are present, approximately 80% being singletons, with the ten largest covering roughly 5%. Study-wide points: Rapid post-treatment expansion, then contraction, generally preceding radiologic response, marked tumor-resident clones.

The chain has TRBV2 and TRBJ2-1; 11 bases match TRBD2. The material sequenced was peripheral blood, taken 2 weeks after starting pembrolizumab. This receptor was identified in an adult with mismatch repair-deficient cancer. The CDR3 sequence: CASSPTSGTGEQFF. The CDR3 DNA follows: TGTGCCAGCAGCCCGACTAGCGGGACCGGTGAGCAGTTCTTC.